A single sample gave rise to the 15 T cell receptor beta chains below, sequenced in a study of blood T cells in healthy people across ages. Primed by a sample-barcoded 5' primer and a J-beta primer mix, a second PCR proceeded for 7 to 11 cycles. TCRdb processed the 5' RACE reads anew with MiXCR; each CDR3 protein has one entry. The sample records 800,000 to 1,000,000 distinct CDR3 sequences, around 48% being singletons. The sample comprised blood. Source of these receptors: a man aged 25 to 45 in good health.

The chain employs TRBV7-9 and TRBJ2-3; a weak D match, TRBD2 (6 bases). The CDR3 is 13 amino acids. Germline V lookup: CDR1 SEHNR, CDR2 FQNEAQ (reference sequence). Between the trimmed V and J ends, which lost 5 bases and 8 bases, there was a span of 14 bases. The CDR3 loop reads CASSPPSGSTQYF. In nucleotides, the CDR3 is TGTGCCAGCAGCCCCCCTTCCGGGAGTACGCAGTATTTT.

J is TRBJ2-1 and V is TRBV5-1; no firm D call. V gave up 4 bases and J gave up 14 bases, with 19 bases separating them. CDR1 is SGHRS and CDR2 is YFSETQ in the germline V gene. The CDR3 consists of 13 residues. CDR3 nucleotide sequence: TGCGCCAGCAGCCCCGGCGAAGAACCAAAGAAGTTCTTC. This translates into CASSPGEEPKKFF.

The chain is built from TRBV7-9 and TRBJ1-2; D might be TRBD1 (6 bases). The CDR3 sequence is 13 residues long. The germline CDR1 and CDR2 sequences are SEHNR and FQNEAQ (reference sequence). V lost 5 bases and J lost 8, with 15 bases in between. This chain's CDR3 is CASSATGLEGYTF. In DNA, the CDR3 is TGTGCCAGCAGCGCAACAGGGTTGGAAGGCTACACCTTC. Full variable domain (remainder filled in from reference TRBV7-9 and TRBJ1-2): DTGVSQNPRHKITKRGQNVTFRCDPISEHNRLYWYRQTLGQGPEFLTYFQNEAQLEKSRLLSDRFSAERPKGSFSTLEIQRTEQGDSAMYLCASSATGLEGYTFGSGTRLTVV.

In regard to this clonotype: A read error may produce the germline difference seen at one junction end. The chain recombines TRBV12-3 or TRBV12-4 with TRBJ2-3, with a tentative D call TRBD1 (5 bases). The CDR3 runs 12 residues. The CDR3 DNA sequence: TGTGCCAGCAGTTGGGGCACAGATATGCAGTATTTT. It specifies CASSWGTDMQYF.

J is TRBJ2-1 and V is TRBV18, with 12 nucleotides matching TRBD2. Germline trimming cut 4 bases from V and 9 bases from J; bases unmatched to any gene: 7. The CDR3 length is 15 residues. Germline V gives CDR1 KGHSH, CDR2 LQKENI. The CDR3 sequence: CASSQTSGGLAEQFF. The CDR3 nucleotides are TGTGCCAGCTCACAGACTAGCGGGGGACTGGCTGAGCAGTTCTTC.

The CDR3 region has the DNA TGTGCCAGCAGCTTAAATAGGGACAGCCTCACAGATACGCAGTATTTT. Amino acids: CASSLNRDSLTDTQYF. The V gene is TRBV7-2, the J gene TRBJ2-3, with TRBD1 matching 7 bases. This CDR3 comprises 16 residues. The J segment lost 2 bases and the V segment lost 2 bases, leaving 7 bases of the junction unmatched. Per germline, CDR1 SGHTA and CDR2 FQGNSA. The full variable domain, rest sourced from reference TRBV7-2 and TRBJ2-3, is GAGVSQSPSNKVTEKGKDVELRCDPISGHTALYWYRQSLGQGLEFLIYFQGNSAPDKSGLPSDRFSAERTGGSVSTLTIQRTQQEDSAVYLCASSLNRDSLTDTQYFGPGTRLTVL.

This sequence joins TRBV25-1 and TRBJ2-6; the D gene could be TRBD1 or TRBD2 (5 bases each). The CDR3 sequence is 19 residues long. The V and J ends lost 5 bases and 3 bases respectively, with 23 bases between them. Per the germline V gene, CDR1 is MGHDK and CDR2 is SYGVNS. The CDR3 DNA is TGTGCCAGCAGTCACATCGGGTGGGACCCTAACTATGGGGCCAACGTCCTGACTTTC. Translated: CASSHIGWDPNYGANVLTF.

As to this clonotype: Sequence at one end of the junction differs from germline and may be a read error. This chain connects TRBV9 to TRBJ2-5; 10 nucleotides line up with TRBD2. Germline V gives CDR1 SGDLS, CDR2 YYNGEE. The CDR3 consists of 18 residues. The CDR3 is CASSPGQIAGGLQETQYF. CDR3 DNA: TGTGCTAGCAGCCCGGGGCAAATAGCGGGGGGCCTACAAGAGACCCAGTACTTC.

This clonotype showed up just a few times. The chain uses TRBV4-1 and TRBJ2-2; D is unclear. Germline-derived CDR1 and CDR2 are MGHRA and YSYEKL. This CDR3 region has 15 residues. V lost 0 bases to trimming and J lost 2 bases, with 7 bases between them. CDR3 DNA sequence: TGCGCCAGCAGCCAAGACCAACTAAACACCGGGGAGCTGTTTTTT. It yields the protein CASSQDQLNTGELFF.

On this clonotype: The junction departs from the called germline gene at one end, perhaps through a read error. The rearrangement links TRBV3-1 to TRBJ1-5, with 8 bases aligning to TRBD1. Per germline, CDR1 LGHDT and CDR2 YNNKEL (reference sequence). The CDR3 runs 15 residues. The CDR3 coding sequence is TGTGCCAGCAGCCGCGGACAGGGCGGCAATCAGTCCCAGCATTTT. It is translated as CASSRGQGGNQSQHF.

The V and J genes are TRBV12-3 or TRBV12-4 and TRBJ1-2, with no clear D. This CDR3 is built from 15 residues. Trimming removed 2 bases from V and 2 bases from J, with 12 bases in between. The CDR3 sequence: CASSLSTGWNYGYTF. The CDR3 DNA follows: TGTGCCAGCAGTTTATCCACCGGGTGGAACTATGGCTACACCTTC.

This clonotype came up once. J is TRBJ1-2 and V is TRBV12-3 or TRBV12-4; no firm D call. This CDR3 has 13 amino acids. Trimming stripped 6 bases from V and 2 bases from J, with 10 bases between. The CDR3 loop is CASSHAQNYGYTF. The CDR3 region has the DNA TGTGCCAGCAGCCACGCCCAGAACTATGGCTACACCTTC.

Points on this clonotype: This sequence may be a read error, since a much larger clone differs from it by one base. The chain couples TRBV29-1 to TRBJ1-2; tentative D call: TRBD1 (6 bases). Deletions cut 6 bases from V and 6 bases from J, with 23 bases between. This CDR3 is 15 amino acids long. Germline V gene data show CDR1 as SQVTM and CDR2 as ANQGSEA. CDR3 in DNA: TGCAGCGTCCCCAGCCGGACAGTGGTTTTCGATGGCTACACCTTC. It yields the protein CSVPSRTVVFDGYTF.

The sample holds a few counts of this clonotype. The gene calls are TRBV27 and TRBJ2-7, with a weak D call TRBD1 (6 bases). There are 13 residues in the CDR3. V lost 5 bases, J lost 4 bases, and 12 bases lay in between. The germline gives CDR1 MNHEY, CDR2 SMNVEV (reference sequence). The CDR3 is CASSKQGSYEQYF. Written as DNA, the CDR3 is TGTGCCAGCAGTAAACAGGGTTCGTACGAGCAGTACTTC.

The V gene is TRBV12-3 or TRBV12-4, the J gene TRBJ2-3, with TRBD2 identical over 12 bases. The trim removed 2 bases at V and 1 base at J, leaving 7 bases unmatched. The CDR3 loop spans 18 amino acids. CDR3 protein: CASSLTSGGTPGTDTQYF. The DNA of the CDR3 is TGTGCCAGCAGTTTAACTAGCGGGGGGACGCCCGGCACAGATACGCAGTATTTT.